The 2 T cell receptor beta chains given below trace back to one sample, sequenced in a study of cytomegalovirus exposure and HLA in healthy donors. The PCR used 60 Vbeta and 13 Jbeta primers. Method: immunoSEQ multiplex PCR; TCRdb's copy keeps in-frame clones and lacks some. Its table records about 150,000 clones. The sequenced sample consisted of PBMCs. These receptors were obtained from a young man in good health and CMV-seronegative.

The gene calls are TRBV11-2 and TRBJ1-4, with D perhaps matching TRBD1 (6 bases). Trimming stripped 5 bases from V and 3 bases from J, with 13 bases between. The CDR3 contains 15 residues. CDR1 is SGHAT and CDR2 is FQNNGV in the germline V gene. Here the CDR3 reads CASSQRGNPNEKLFF. CDR3 DNA sequence: TGTGCCAGCAGCCAGAGGGGGAATCCTAATGAAAAACTGTTTTTT.

This CDR3 reads CASSKHGRETQYF. CDR3 nucleotides: TGTGCCAGCAGCAAGCATGGGAGGGAGACCCAGTACTTC. This chain joins TRBV25-1 and TRBJ2-5; perhaps TRBD2 as D (6 bases). Trimming removed 6 bases at V and 5 bases at J, with 13 bases between. The length of the CDR3 is 13 residues. CDR1 and CDR2 from the germline V gene are MGHDK and SYGVNS.